This T cell receptor beta chain was captured in a study of T cell changes during pregnancy in multiple sclerosis. Sequenced by immunoSEQ multiplex PCR; TCRdb stores in-frame clones only, minus some. The table records nearly 60,000 clones, 91% of them present only once. The sequence derives from a female donor in good health, enrolled as a control in a pregnancy study. This specimen consisted of CD4+ T cells from peripheral blood mononuclear cells, obtained after pregnancy.

DNA of the CDR3: TGTGCCAGCAGTGTTTCCGGGACAGAAATCTATAATTCACCCCTCCACTTT. Encoded protein: CASSVSGTEIYNSPLHF. This chain joins TRBV6-1 and TRBJ1-6; 7 bases line up with TRBD1. V lost 4 bases to trimming and J lost 3 bases; unmatched junction nucleotides: 9. CDR3 length: 17 residues. From germline, CDR1 is MNHNS and CDR2 SASEGT.